This T cell receptor (beta chain) was observed in a study of T cell responses to AZD1222 COVID-19 vaccine. General study findings and limits: White British people made up most donors, females outnumbered males, and clonal diversity was possibly underestimated. Only a handful of AZD1222 recipients tested seropositive at baseline. Recipients of two AZD1222 doses showed rising Spike-specific TCR breadth and depth. All repertoire sampling was performed exclusively after the peak T cell response.

Clones were read by immunoSEQ multiplex PCR, and TCRdb kept only the in-frame ones, dropping some. The table lists about 56,000 clones, 70% to 90% of them singletons. This CDR3 spans 15 amino acids. Germline V lookup: CDR1 ENHRY, CDR2 SYGVKD. With V trimmed by 3 bases and J by 6 bases, 6 bases remained unmatched. Comment on this clone: Antigen unknown.

The clonotype originates from an adult in good health. Sequenced here: peripheral blood, sampled on day 0 of AZD1222 vaccination. The chain is built from TRBV10-3 and TRBJ2-1; 9 nucleotides line up with TRBD1. The CDR3 DNA follows: TGTGCCATCAGTGACGGACAGGGGTGGAGCAATGAGCAGTTCTTC. Protein: CAISDGQGWSNEQFF.